This T cell receptor (beta chain) was identified in a study of monozygotic twins with inflammatory bowel disease. From its re-call of the 5' RACE reads, TCRdb lists each CDR3 protein once, without DNA. This sample contains 350,000 to 550,000 distinct CDR3 sequences. Overall study results and limits: Different T cell subtypes could not be distinguished. By inverse Simpson index, TCRbeta diversity was lower in IBD patients than in healthy co-twins.

Notes on this clonotype: Its antigen remains unknown.

The receptor comes from a human donor with ulcerative colitis or Crohn's disease, or a healthy co-twin of an affected twin (not recorded which). The specimen sequenced was blood.

CDR3 region: CASSLAPLGSNQPQHF. The chain uses TRBV5-1 and TRBJ1-5. The germline CDR1 and CDR2 sequences are SGHRS and YFSETQ. The CDR3 length is 16 residues.